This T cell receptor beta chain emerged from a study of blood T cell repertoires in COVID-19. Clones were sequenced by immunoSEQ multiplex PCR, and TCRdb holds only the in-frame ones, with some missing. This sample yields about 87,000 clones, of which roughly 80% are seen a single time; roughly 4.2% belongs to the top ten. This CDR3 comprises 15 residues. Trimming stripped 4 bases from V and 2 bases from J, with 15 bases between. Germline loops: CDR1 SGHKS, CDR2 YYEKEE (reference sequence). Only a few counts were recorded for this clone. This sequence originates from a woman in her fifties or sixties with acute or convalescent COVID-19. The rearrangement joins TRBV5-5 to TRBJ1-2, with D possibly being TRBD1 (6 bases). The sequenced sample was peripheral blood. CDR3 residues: CASSPQRTENYGYTF. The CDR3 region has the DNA TGTGCCAGCAGCCCCCAACGGACAGAAAACTATGGCTACACCTTC.